The 3 T cell receptor beta chains given below trace back to one sample, sequenced in a study of post-analysis software for immune sequencing data. Study-level points and caveats: TRBV5-6, TRBV5-1 and TRBV20-1 were among roughly five TRBV segments more frequent in patients than controls.

These receptors have no identified antigens. Incorporated into the TCR beta cDNA libraries were unique molecular identifiers, which served to reduce PCR and sequencing biases. Using its own MiXCR run on the PCR reads, TCRdb lists one record per CDR3 protein. The sample shows 820,000 or so distinct CDR3 sequences, roughly half of them seen only once. The sequenced sample consisted of blood. The receptors stem from a girl between 5 and 17 years old with multiple sclerosis.

The genes are TRBV18 and TRBJ2-7; 7 bases are shared with TRBD1. The CDR3 covers 16 residues. Germline-derived CDR1 and CDR2 are KGHSH and LQKENI. V was clipped by 5 bases and J by 3 bases; unmatched bases: 13. The CDR3 DNA follows: TGTGCCAGCTCAGAAACTAAGACAGGGCAAGTCTACGAGCAGTACTTC. Protein sequence: CASSETKTGQVYEQYF.

This clonotype was seen repeatedly, ten times or more. The chain employs TRBV12-3 or TRBV12-4 and TRBJ2-5; D is possibly TRBD1 or TRBD2 (5 bases each). This CDR3 is 13 amino acids long. V gave up 5 bases and J gave up 1 base, with 8 bases separating them. The CDR3 protein is CASSRDGQETQYF. CDR3 sequence (DNA): TGTGCCAGCAGTCGGGACGGCCAAGAGACCCAGTACTTC.

V is TRBV7-9 and J is TRBJ2-7, with a weak D call TRBD2 (5 bases). CDR1 and CDR2 (germline): SEHNR, FQNEAQ (reference sequence). V was clipped by 0 bases and J by 5 bases, with 17 bases between them. The CDR3 covers 16 residues. The CDR3 DNA reads TGTGCCAGCAGCTTAGCTCTAAGGACGGCGGGCGACGAGCAGTACTTC. It is translated as CASSLALRTAGDEQYF.